This paragraph reports one TCR beta chain. Its antigen remains unknown. This sample is part of a study of CD8 T cells in ankylosing spondylitis. Overall study findings and caveats: Relatively rare in peripheral blood, disease-linked clones were also CD8+. Earlier studies detected some motif variants in reactive arthritis synovial fluid and blood. Ankylosing spondylitis blood appeared to be characterized by a TCR beta motif of several highly homologous variants.

This CDR3 is built from 16 residues. The germline CDR1 and CDR2 sequences are LGHNA and YNFKEQ. J lost 6 bases, V lost 0 bases, and 9 bases had no gene match. The authors made TCR beta libraries by quantitative 5'-RACE with molecular barcodes. MiXCR, run by TCRdb on the 5' RACE reads, gives a single entry per CDR3 protein. The sample has around 770,000 distinct CDR3 sequences, about 20% seen once. The V and J genes are TRBV4-2 and TRBJ2-5; 8 bases line up with TRBD2. Material for sequencing was blood, either unsorted or a sorted T cell fraction (not recorded which). The clonotype was recovered from a male donor with ankylosing spondylitis. In DNA, the CDR3 is TGTGCCAGCAGCCAAGATCTAGCGGGTGCGGTGAAGACCCAGTACTTC. Translation gives CASSQDLAGAVKTQYF.